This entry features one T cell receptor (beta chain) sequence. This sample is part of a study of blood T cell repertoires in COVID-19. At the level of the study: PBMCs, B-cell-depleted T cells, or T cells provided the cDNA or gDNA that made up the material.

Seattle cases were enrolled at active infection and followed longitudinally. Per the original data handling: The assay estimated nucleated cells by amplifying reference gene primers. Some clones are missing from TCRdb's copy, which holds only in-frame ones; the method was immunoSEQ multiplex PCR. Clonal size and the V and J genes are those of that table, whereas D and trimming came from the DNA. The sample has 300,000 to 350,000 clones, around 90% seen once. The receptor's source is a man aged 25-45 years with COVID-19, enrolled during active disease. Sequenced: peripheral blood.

The CDR3 nucleotides read TGTGCCAGCAGCTTTGGGCAGACCGAAGCTTTCTTT. Its translation is CASSFGQTEAFF. The chain combines TRBV7-9 with TRBJ1-1; D is undetermined. The germline V gene encodes CDR1 SEHNR and CDR2 FQNEAQ (reference sequence). Trimming removed 3 bases at V and 8 bases at J, with 10 bases between. There are 12 residues in the CDR3.